This T cell receptor beta chain was recovered during a study of blood T cell repertoires in COVID-19. Trimming pared 1 base from V and 1 base from J, leaving 11 bases between. The length of the CDR3 is 15 residues. Germline CDR1 MNHNS, CDR2 SASEGT. Original analysis: From reference gene primer amplification, estimates of nucleated cell counts were derived. The repertoire was sequenced with immunoSEQ multiplex PCR; TCRdb's copy has only in-frame clones and lacks some. V and J calls and clone size are copied from that table; D and trimming were computed from the DNA. Of some 200,000 clones listed, 84% are singletons.

The sequence was collected from a woman younger than 45 who had recovered from COVID-19. The sequencing sample was made of peripheral blood. The V gene is TRBV6-1, the J gene TRBJ2-7; D possibly corresponds to TRBD1 (6 bases). The CDR3 loop reads CASSEGTAPSYEQYF. In nucleotides, the CDR3 is TGTGCCAGCAGTGAAGGGACAGCGCCATCCTACGAGCAGTACTTC.